This T cell receptor (beta chain) derives from a study of blood T cells in healthy people across ages (dated by TCRdb to the mid-2010s). Describing the broader study: Template switching captured roughly one uniquely barcoded TCR beta cDNA molecule per two T cells in model experiments. Using deep sequencing normalized with unique cDNA molecular identifiers, the study measured how TCR beta repertoire diversity changes with age. The donors were divided into four age groups: young (average approximately 17 years), middle-aged (about 39), aged (approximately 64) and long-lived (roughly 82). Donors of different ages were randomly distributed across sequencing lanes to avoid experimental bias. For two donors (one aged 18 to 29 and one aged 80 or older), the study analyzed two additional independent replicas of 1 million unique cDNA reads from the same blood draw.

Donors were a few dozen systemically healthy Caucasian individuals from Russia aged roughly 6 to 95 years. Each donor gave about 9.7 milliliters of peripheral blood, drawn into EDTA-treated Vacutainer tubes. PBMCs were isolated by Ficoll-Paque density-gradient centrifugation, with at least 6 million obtained per sample. Trizol reagent was used to extract total RNA from the PBMCs, yielding at least 6 micrograms per sample. For every donor, an aliquot of PBMCs went through flow cytometry to measure the percentages of naive CD45RAhigh/CD27high T cells. What the authors observed across the whole study: Compared with the aged group, more naive CD4+ T cells, fewer expanded clones and increased TCR diversity were shown by the long-lived group, suggesting age selection. Because the CMV infection status of the donors was unknown, age-related changes in expanded clonotypes may potentially have been confounded. As age increased, observed TCR beta diversity per million T cells dropped in a roughly linear way, and a significant reduction was already evident by age around 41. Estimates of total diversity based on one million sequenced T cells were considered lower bounds and underestimates. The percentage of naive T cells measured by flow cytometry correlated strongly with observed TCR beta diversity. Bulk unsorted PBMC profiling prevented conclusive comparison of naive and antigen-experienced compartments.

Libraries were prepared through 5' RACE. TCRdb lists the instrument as Illumina HiSeq 2500. A second about 6 to 11 cycle PCR used a sample-barcoded 5' primer and a J-beta primer mix. A unique molecular identifier was introduced onto each TCR beta cDNA molecule by a template-switch 5' adaptor carrying 12 random nucleotides. Each sample yielded at least 3 million CDR3-containing paired-end reads. First-strand cDNA was synthesized from all RNA with the Mint cDNA synthesis kit, primed by a TRBC-specific oligonucleotide. Following uracil-DNA glycosylase treatment, a first 18-cycle PCR with universal primers M1SS and BC2_uni_R was performed on all cDNA. The published analysis was carried out like this. For normalization, 1 million high-quality reads, each with a distinct molecular identifier, were randomly selected from each sample. Reads sharing molecular identifiers were discarded rather than binned into consensus sequences. MiTCR, set to a Q25 quality threshold and the strictest error-elimination algorithm, was used for CDR3 identification, clonotype clustering and error correction. Lower-bound total TCR beta diversity was estimated with a nonparametric unseen species model using Euler transformation. TCRdb reworked the public reads: Q25 trimming with fastp, MiXCR clone assembly, productive beta chains retained. Each CDR3 protein appears once, grouped with its most common genes and DNA. Clone size and V and J calls follow TCRdb, not the original study. The sample profile shows roughly 1.5 million distinct CDR3 sequences; under 55% of them were found once. The ten largest account for about 4% of the sample.

With respect to this clonotype: Its antigen is not yet known. The input lacks base qualities; no much larger clone sits a single base away.

The CDR3 sequence holds 13 residues, the cysteine and phenylalanine included. Just the 39-base CDR3 DNA is kept, in frame starting at base 1. The germline V gene supplies CDR1 WSHSY and CDR2 SAAADI. The junction shows trimming of 7 bases on V and 0 bases on J, plus 10 bases between the germline ends. The chain couples TRBV10-2 to TRBJ2-7; TRBD2 is possibly the D segment (6 matching bases). This sequence originates from a woman aged 18-29 years in good health. Sequences were obtained from blood. The CDR3 protein is CASKPGSSYEQYF. The nucleotides are TGCGCCAGCAAACCCGGGAGCTCCTACGAGCAGTACTTC.